Following are 31 T cell receptor beta chains from one sample sequenced in a study of human T cells and chemical hapten exposure. A single record per CDR3 protein comes from TCRdb applying MiXCR to the RACE reads. The table lists approximately 41,000 distinct CDR3 sequences, 3% to 4% of them singletons. Described time point: patch test 1, 2 weeks after DPC sensitization. Treatment given: therapeutic diphenylcyclopropenone sensitization with weekly scalp DPC. Unfractionated whole blood yielded total RNA. The material was whole blood, obtained in connection with sensitization to the hapten diphenylcyclopropenone (DPC). The receptor source for this set is a man aged 50 to 59 with alopecia areata. Some clones in this sample may be carry-over from other donors' samples.

This clonotype appeared many times. The CDR3 sequence: CSGGQSTDTQYF. The DNA for the CDR3 is TGCAGTGGGGGACAGAGCACAGATACGCAGTATTTT. The chain links TRBV20-1 to TRBJ2-3; 7 bases match TRBD1. Germline CDR1 reads DFQATT; CDR2 reads SNEGSKA (reference sequence). The CDR3 totals 12 residues. V lost 7 bases and J lost 0; bases outside the gene matches: 1.

This clonotype came up many times. The CDR3 reads CASKGRTDTQYF. CDR3 sequence (DNA): TGTGCCAGCAAAGGGAGAACAGATACGCAGTATTTT. The chain uses TRBV6-5 and TRBJ2-3, with D perhaps TRBD2 (5 bases). Germline CDR1 reads MNHEY; CDR2 reads SVGAGI. This CDR3 contains 12 residues. The V end was cut by 7 bases, the J end by 3 bases, with 8 bases between.

This clonotype was counted many times. The CDR3 DNA follows: TGCAGTGCTAGCAGGGACAGGGAGGGACAGCCCCAGCATTTT. Its translation: CSASRDREGQPQHF. The chain is built from TRBV20-1 and TRBJ1-5, with 9 nucleotides matching TRBD1. Germline V gives CDR1 DFQATT, CDR2 SNEGSKA (reference sequence). The CDR3 is 14 residues long. V was pared by 3 bases and J by 7 bases, with 7 bases of the junction left unmatched.

This clonotype was observed many times. The rearrangement uses TRBV30 and TRBJ1-5, with unresolved D. Germline V gene lookup returns CDR1 GTSNPN and CDR2 SVGIG (reference sequence). Trimming stripped 0 bases from V and 0 bases from J, with 6 bases between. CDR3 length: 14 residues. The CDR3 sequence: CAWSVTDSNQPQHF. In DNA, the CDR3 is TGTGCCTGGAGTGTCACCGATAGCAATCAGCCCCAGCATTTT.

The V and J genes are TRBV7-9 and TRBJ1-1; the D gene is possibly TRBD1 (5 bases). Per the germline V gene, CDR1 is SEHNR and CDR2 is FQNEAQ (reference sequence). V lost 5 bases and J lost 6, with 10 bases in between. CDR3 length: 12 residues. CDR3 region: CASSPGHPEAFF. The CDR3 DNA reads TGTGCCAGCAGCCCTGGACACCCTGAAGCTTTCTTT.

This clonotype came up many times. The CDR3 DNA reads as TGTGCCAGCAGCCCTCTCGGACAGGGGGCGTATGGCTACACCTTC. It yields the protein CASSPLGQGAYGYTF. The chain is built from TRBV9 and TRBJ1-2, with 11 nucleotides matching TRBD1. CDR3 length: 15 residues. The V segment lost 4 bases and the J segment 5 bases; nucleotides outside the gene matches: 7. Germline values: CDR1 SGDLS, CDR2 YYNGEE.

The chain has TRBV7-2 and TRBJ1-5; D remains unclear. V was shortened by 5 bases and J by 2 bases, with 7 bases between the two germline ends. The CDR3 length is 13 residues. The V gene's germline CDR1 is SGHTA and CDR2 FQGNSA. This CDR3 reads CASSRYGNQPQHF. CDR3 DNA: TGTGCCAGCAGCCGGTATGGCAATCAGCCCCAGCATTTT.

This clonotype was counted ten times or more. V gene TRBV20-1 combines with J gene TRBJ2-3; 8 positions match TRBD2. The V gene's germline CDR1 is DFQATT and CDR2 SNEGSKA (reference sequence). The CDR3 extends over 14 amino acids. For the CDR3, the DNA is TGCAGCAAAATCAGCGGGAGAGGCACAGATACGCAGTATTTT. Its protein is CSKISGRGTDTQYF.

This clonotype has a count of ten or more. The V call is TRBV10-3, the J call TRBJ2-6, with D tentatively TRBD1 (5 bases). The germline CDR1 and CDR2 sequences are ENHRY and SYGVKD. There are 16 residues in the CDR3. V lost 4 bases and J lost 4, with 14 bases in between. For the CDR3, the DNA is TGTGCCATCAGTGTGCGACAGAAGCTCGGGGCCAACGTCCTGACTTTC. It specifies CAISVRQKLGANVLTF.

With respect to this clonotype: This may be a read error, as it is one base from a much larger clone. The chain recombines TRBV6-1 with TRBJ1-1; D is perhaps TRBD1 (5 bases). Germline CDR1 is MNHNS and CDR2 is SASEGT. The CDR3 runs to 14 residues. CDR3: CVSSELGGDTEAFF. CDR3 nucleotide sequence: TGTGTCAGCAGTGAATTGGGGGGGGACACTGAAGCTTTCTTT.

Points on this clonotype: The junction shows a germline mismatch at one end, possibly a read error. The chain links TRBV20-1 to TRBJ2-1; 7 bases map to TRBD2. CDR3 length: 15 residues. CDR1 and CDR2 (germline): DFQATT, SNEGSKA (reference sequence). The CDR3 DNA is TGCGGTGCTCGCCGGCGGGAGCCCTCCTACAATGAGCAGTTCTTC. This sequence encodes CGARRREPSYNEQFF.

This clonotype showed up just a few times. The V call is TRBV20-1, the J call TRBJ1-6, with D unclear. V gave up 3 bases and J gave up 7 bases, with 13 bases separating them. CDR1 and CDR2 (germline): DFQATT, SNEGSKA (reference sequence). This CDR3 comprises 14 residues. The CDR3 reads CSARIGPENSPLHF. The CDR3 DNA follows: TGCAGTGCTAGGATAGGTCCAGAGAATTCACCCCTCCACTTT.

This clonotype was found many times. J is TRBJ2-3 and V is TRBV28; weak D call: TRBD2 (7 bases). CDR3 size: 14 residues. Germline V gene sequence: CDR1 MDHEN, CDR2 SYDVKM. Trimming shortened V by 4 bases and J by 4 bases, and 12 bases separated the two germline ends. The CDR3 reads CASSSGGESDTQYF. DNA for the CDR3: TGTGCCAGCAGTTCGGGGGGCGAGTCAGATACGCAGTATTTT.

This clonotype was seen repeatedly, ten times or more. J is TRBJ1-1 and V is TRBV12-3 or TRBV12-4; D may be TRBD1 (5 bases). V was pared by 4 bases and J by 4 bases, with 10 bases between. The CDR3 runs to 13 residues. CDR3 bases: TGTGCCAGCAGTTGGGGGGGTGGCACTGAAGCTTTCTTT. Protein sequence: CASSWGGGTEAFF.

This clonotype was detected ten times or more. The chain couples TRBV29-1 to TRBJ1-2; D remains ambiguous. CDR1 and CDR2 (germline): SQVTM, ANQGSEA. The CDR3 sequence is 12 residues long. V was cut by 5 bases and J by 6 bases, with 13 bases left in between. CDR3 DNA: TGCAGCGTTCGGGGAGGGTTTGATGGCTACACCTTC. This translates into CSVRGGFDGYTF.

This clonotype was detected ten times or more. V gene TRBV5-1 combines with J gene TRBJ2-3; D ambiguous. V was pared by 4 bases and J by 6 bases, with 21 bases between. The CDR3 spans 16 residues. The germline V gene encodes CDR1 SGHRS and CDR2 YFSETQ. CDR3 nucleotide sequence: TGCGCCAGCAGCGTGGGCCTCCTGGCCACCCCGGATACGCAGTATTTT. Protein: CASSVGLLATPDTQYF.

The table lists this clonotype with many counts. V usage is TRBV5-1 and J usage is TRBJ1-3; the match to TRBD1 covers 12 bases. Germline assignment: CDR1 SGHRS and CDR2 YFSETQ. V shed 4 bases and J 0 bases; nucleotides not matched to a gene: 11. CDR3 length equals 19 residues. The DNA of the CDR3 is TGCGCCAGCAGCCTTGGGACAGGGGGCTCTCTGAGCTCTGGAAACACCATATATTTT. It codes for CASSLGTGGSLSSGNTIYF.

V usage is TRBV5-1 and J usage is TRBJ1-5, with D possibly matching TRBD1 (6 bases). The CDR3 loop spans 14 amino acids. Germline-derived CDR1 and CDR2 are SGHRS and YFSETQ. Trimming removed 4 bases at V and 8 bases at J, with 16 bases between. This CDR3 is CASSPWGGQEPQHF. The CDR3 DNA reads TGCGCCAGCAGCCCCTGGGGGGGGCAAGAGCCCCAGCATTTT.

This clonotype was counted many times. The J gene is TRBJ1-2, the V gene TRBV28; 7 nucleotides agree with TRBD1. V was pared by 3 bases and J by 4 bases, with 8 bases of the junction left unmatched. CDR3 size: 15 residues. Germline-derived CDR1 and CDR2 are MDHEN and SYDVKM. The CDR3 loop is CASSLEGAHGYGYTF. Written as DNA, the CDR3 is TGTGCCAGCAGTTTGGAGGGGGCACATGGCTATGGCTACACCTTC.

This clonotype occurred many times. V is TRBV9 and J is TRBJ2-7; a weak D match, TRBD1 (6 bases). This CDR3 region has 17 residues. Between the trimmed V and J ends, which lost 0 bases and 2 bases, there was a span of 18 bases. In germline, CDR1 is SGDLS, CDR2 YYNGEE. The CDR3 here is CASSVGGQTLLTYEQYF. The CDR3 coding sequence is TGTGCCAGCAGCGTAGGTGGACAGACCCTTTTGACCTACGAGCAGTACTTC. Using reference TRBV9 and TRBJ2-7 for the parts outside the CDR3, the full variable domain is DSGVTQTPKHLITATGQRVTLRCSPRSGDLSVYWYQQSLDQGLQFLIQYYNGEERAKGNILERFSAQQFPDLHSELNLSSLELGDSALYFCASSVGGQTLLTYEQYFGPGTRLTVT.

This clonotype was picked up many times. This rearrangement joins TRBV30 to TRBJ2-2; TRBD1 might be the D (6 bases). The CDR3 is made up of 14 amino acids. Trimming removed 7 bases at V and 2 bases at J, with 14 bases between. Germline V gene lookup returns CDR1 GTSNPN and CDR2 SVGIG (reference sequence). The DNA for the CDR3 is TGTGCCTCCACGGACAGACGTAACACCGGGGAGCTGTTTTTT. This gives the protein CASTDRRNTGELFF.

This clonotype appeared many times. The chain couples TRBV9 to TRBJ2-6; no definite D call. The germline V gene encodes CDR1 SGDLS and CDR2 YYNGEE. The V end lost 4 bases, the J end lost 3 bases, and 11 bases lay between the germline ends. This CDR3 has 15 residues. CDR3 bases: TGTGCCAGCAGCACCCGGACCGGTGGGGCCAACGTCCTGACTTTC. Translation gives CASSTRTGGANVLTF.

This clonotype was found many times. The chain joins TRBV6-5 to TRBJ2-3; D is tentatively TRBD1 or TRBD2 (5 bases each). The V end was cut by 0 bases, the J end by 3 bases, with 13 bases between. Germline assignment: CDR1 MNHEY and CDR2 SVGAGI. The CDR3 covers 16 residues. CDR3 loop: CASSYSRGVRTDTQYF. For the CDR3, the DNA is TGTGCCAGCAGTTACTCGAGAGGGGTGCGGACAGATACGCAGTATTTT.

At least ten counts were recorded for this clonotype. The chain uses TRBV4-3 and TRBJ2-1; 9 bases fit TRBD2. The CDR3 has 17 amino acids. Trimming took 0 bases from V and 8 from J; bases not matched to a gene: 11. Germline V gene data show CDR1 as LGHNA and CDR2 as YSLEER. CDR3 amino acids: CASSQDRASGARDEQFF. The CDR3, as DNA: TGCGCCAGCAGCCAAGATAGGGCTAGCGGGGCGCGGGATGAGCAGTTCTTC.

The chain carries TRBV5-1 and TRBJ1-5, with D hard to call. The length of the CDR3 is 18 residues. The V end was cut by 1 base, the J end by 0 bases, with 17 bases between. Per germline, CDR1 SGHRS and CDR2 YFSETQ. CDR3 region: CASSLNPLDGYSNQPQHF. Here the CDR3 DNA reads TGCGCCAGCAGCTTGAACCCCCTGGACGGATATAGCAATCAGCCCCAGCATTTT.

About this clonotype itself: Possible read error: a much larger clone is one base away. This sequence joins TRBV6-1 and TRBJ1-6, with D perhaps matching TRBD1 (5 bases). Germline lookup yields CDR1 MNHNS and CDR2 SASEGT. This CDR3 has 14 amino acids. This CDR3 reads CASRPLTGGSSLHF. DNA for the CDR3: TGTGCCAGCAGACCCTTAACAGGTGGTTCATCCCTCCACTTT.

Many counts were recorded for this clonotype. The chain recombines TRBV29-1 with TRBJ2-7; D is possibly TRBD1 (6 bases). V was shortened by 7 bases and J by 3 bases, with 10 bases between the two germline ends. Germline loops: CDR1 SQVTM, CDR2 ANQGSEA. The CDR3 length is 11 residues. The DNA for the CDR3 is TGCAGCGGTATGACAGGCTACGAGCAGTACTTC. As protein: CSGMTGYEQYF.

This clonotype was counted ten times or more. The chain recombines TRBV28 with TRBJ2-7; TRBD2 is a possible D gene (5 bases). Germline CDR1 and CDR2: MDHEN and SYDVKM. This CDR3 has 11 amino acids. Trimming stripped 6 bases from V and 10 bases from J, with 13 bases between. CDR3 nucleotide sequence: TGTGCCAGCAGCACATCGGGATACCAGTACTTC. Translating it yields CASSTSGYQYF.

In this sample, this clonotype turned up many times. This chain connects TRBV5-1 to TRBJ2-2; D possibly corresponds to TRBD2 (6 bases). CDR3 length: 16 residues. Per the germline V gene, CDR1 is SGHRS and CDR2 is YFSETQ. V gave up 0 bases and J gave up 0 bases, with 9 bases separating them. CDR3 region: CASSLAGDSNTGELFF. CDR3 DNA sequence: TGCGCCAGCAGCTTGGCGGGGGACTCGAACACCGGGGAGCTGTTTTTT.

There are many counts of this clonotype. This chain joins TRBV10-3 and TRBJ1-5, with no clear D. CDR1 is ENHRY, CDR2 SYGVKD, per germline. The CDR3 loop spans 13 amino acids. Trimming took off 2 bases at V and 8 bases at J, with 10 bases between the two ends. The CDR3 here is CAISEGNFEPQHF. For the CDR3, the DNA is TGTGCCATCAGTGAGGGGAATTTTGAGCCCCAGCATTTT.

This clonotype was seen at least ten times. V gene TRBV20-1 combines with J gene TRBJ2-3; the D gene is possibly TRBD2 (7 bases). Deletions cut 3 bases from V and 5 bases from J, with 33 bases between. CDR3 length equals 20 residues. CDR1 and CDR2 (germline): DFQATT, SNEGSKA (reference sequence). CDR3 loop: CSASNLFPRERGREIDTQYF. CDR3 DNA sequence: TGCAGTGCTAGCAACCTTTTCCCGCGGGAGAGGGGGAGGGAGATAGATACGCAGTATTTT.